This T cell receptor (beta chain) was identified during a study of CD8 T cells in Susac syndrome. Random hexamers primed reverse transcription of about 0.5 to 1 ug RNA. MiXCR was run by TCRdb on the immunoSEQ multiplex PCR reads, yielding one entry per CDR3 protein. Of more than 85,000 distinct CDR3 sequences in the sample, about 96% are singletons; the top ten hold just over 0.095%. Per the germline V gene, CDR1 is DFQATT and CDR2 is SNEGSKA (reference sequence). The CDR3 loop spans 13 amino acids. The J gene is TRBJ2-3, the V gene TRBV20-1; 11 positions match TRBD2. The receptor was derived from a human donor in good health. Sequenced sample: CD4+ T cells from PBMCs. The CDR3 region is CSWTSGSTDTQYF. In DNA, the CDR3 is TGCAGCTGGACTAGCGGGTCTACAGATACGCAGTATTTT.